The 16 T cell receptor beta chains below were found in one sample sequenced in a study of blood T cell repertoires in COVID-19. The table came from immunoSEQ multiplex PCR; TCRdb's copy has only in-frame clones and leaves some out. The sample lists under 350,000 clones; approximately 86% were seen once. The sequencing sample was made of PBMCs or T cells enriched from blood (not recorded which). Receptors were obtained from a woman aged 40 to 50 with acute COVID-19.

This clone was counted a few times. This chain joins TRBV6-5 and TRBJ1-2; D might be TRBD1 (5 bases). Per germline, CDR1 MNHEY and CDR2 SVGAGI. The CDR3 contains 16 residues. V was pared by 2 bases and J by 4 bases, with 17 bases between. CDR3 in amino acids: CASSYTPVGGVYGYTF. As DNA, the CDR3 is TGTGCCAGCAGTTACACACCCGTCGGGGGGGTCTATGGCTACACCTTC.

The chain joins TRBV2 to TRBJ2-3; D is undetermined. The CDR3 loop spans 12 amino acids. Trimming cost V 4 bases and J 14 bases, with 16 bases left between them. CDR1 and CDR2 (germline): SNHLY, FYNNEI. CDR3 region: CASSVSSGRVYF. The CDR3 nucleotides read TGTGCCAGCAGTGTCAGTAGTGGGCGTGTGTATTTT.

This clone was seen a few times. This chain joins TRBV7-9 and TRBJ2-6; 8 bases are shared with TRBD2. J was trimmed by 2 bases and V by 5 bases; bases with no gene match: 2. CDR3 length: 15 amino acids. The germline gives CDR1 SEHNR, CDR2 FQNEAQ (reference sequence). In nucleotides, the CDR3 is TGTGCCAGCAGCCCGGGACTAGCTGGGGCCAACGTCCTGACTTTC. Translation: CASSPGLAGANVLTF. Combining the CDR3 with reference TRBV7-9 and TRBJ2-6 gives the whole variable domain DTGVSQNPRHKITKRGQNVTFRCDPISEHNRLYWYRQTLGQGPEFLTYFQNEAQLEKSRLLSDRFSAERPKGSFSTLEIQRTEQGDSAMYLCASSPGLAGANVLTFGAGSRLTVL.

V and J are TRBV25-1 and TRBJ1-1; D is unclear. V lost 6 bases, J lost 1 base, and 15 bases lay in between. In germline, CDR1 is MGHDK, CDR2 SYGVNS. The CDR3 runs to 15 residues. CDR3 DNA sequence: TGTGCCAGCAGACAAACCCTCCAACAGAACACTGAAGCTTTCTTT. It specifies CASRQTLQQNTEAFF.

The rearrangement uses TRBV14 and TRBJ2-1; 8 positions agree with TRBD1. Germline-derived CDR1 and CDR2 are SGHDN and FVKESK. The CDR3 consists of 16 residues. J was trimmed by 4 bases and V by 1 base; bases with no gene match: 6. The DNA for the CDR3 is TGTGCCAGCAGCCAAGCAGGGGGCCTGAATTACAATGAGCAGTTCTTC. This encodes CASSQAGGLNYNEQFF.

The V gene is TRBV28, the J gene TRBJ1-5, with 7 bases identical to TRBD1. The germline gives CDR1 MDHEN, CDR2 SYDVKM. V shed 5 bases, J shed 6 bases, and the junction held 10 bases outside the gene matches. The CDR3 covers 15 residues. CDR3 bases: TGTGCCAGCAGTCCGAGAGACAGGGTAGCTCAGCCCCAGCATTTT. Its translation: CASSPRDRVAQPQHF.

This chain's CDR3 is CASSMRTGSAEAFF. Written as DNA, the CDR3 is TGTGCCAGTAGTATGAGGACAGGGAGCGCTGAAGCTTTCTTT. The V and J genes are TRBV19 and TRBJ1-1, with TRBD1 identical over 8 bases. Germline V CDR1 and CDR2: LNHDA, SQIVND (reference sequence). V dropped 3 bases and J dropped 6; count of bases not matched to a gene: 6. CDR3 size: 14 residues.

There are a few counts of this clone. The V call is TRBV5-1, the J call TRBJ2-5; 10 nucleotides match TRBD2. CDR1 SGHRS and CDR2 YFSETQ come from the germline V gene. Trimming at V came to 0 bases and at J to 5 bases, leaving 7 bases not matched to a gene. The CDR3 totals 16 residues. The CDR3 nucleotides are TGCGCCAGCAGCTTGGGTCCTAGCGGGAGCGGCGAGACCCAGTACTTC. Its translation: CASSLGPSGSGETQYF.

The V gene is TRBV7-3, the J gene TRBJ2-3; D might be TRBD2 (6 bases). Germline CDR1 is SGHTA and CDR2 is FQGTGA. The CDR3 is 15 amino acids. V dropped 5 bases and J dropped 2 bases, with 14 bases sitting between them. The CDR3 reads CASSPQRAHTDTQYF. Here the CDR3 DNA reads TGTGCCAGCAGCCCCCAGCGGGCACACACAGATACGCAGTATTTT.

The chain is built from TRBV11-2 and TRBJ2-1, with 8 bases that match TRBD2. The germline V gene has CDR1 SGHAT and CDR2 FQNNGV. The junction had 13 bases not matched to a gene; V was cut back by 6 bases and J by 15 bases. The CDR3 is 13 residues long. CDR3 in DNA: TGTGCCAGCAGTCCTCCGGGACTAGTTAAGCTGTTCTTC. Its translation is CASSPPGLVKLFF.

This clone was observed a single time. Here the CDR3 DNA reads TGTGCCAGCAGCTTAGGACAGAATCGCAATCAGCCCCAGCATTTT. Translation: CASSLGQNRNQPQHF. The chain links TRBV7-2 to TRBJ1-5, with TRBD1 as a possible D gene (5 bases). There are 15 residues in the CDR3. CDR1 SGHTA and CDR2 FQGNSA come from the germline V gene. V lost 1 base and J lost 2, with 9 bases in between.

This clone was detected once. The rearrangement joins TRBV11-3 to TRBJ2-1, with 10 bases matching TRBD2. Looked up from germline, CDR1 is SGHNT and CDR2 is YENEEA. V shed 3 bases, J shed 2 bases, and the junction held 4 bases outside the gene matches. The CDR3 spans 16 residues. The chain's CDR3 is CASSLASGRAYNEQFF. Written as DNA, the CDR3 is TGTGCCAGCAGCTTGGCCAGCGGGAGGGCCTACAATGAGCAGTTCTTC.

The CDR3 spells CASSVEAGGYEQYF. CDR3 nucleotides: TGTGCCAGCAGCGTAGAAGCGGGGGGCTACGAGCAGTACTTC. V and J are TRBV9 and TRBJ2-7, with 9 bases fitting TRBD2. This CDR3 comprises 14 residues. Per germline, CDR1 SGDLS and CDR2 YYNGEE. After removal of 0 bases from V and 3 bases from J, the junction contained 1 base not matched to a gene.

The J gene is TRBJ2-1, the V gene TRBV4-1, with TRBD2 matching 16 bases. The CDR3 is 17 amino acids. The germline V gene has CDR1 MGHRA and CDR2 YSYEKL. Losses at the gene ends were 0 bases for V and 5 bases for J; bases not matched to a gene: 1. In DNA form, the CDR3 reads TGCGCCAGCAGCCAAGAGGGACTAGCGGGGGGGGACAATGAGCAGTTCTTC. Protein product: CASSQEGLAGGDNEQFF.

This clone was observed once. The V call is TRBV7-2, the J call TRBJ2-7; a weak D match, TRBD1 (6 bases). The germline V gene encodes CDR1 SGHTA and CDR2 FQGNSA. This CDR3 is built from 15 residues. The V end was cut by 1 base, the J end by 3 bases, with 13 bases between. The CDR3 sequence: CASSLGGQGVYEQYF. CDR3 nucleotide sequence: TGTGCCAGCAGCTTAGGGGGGCAGGGTGTCTACGAGCAGTACTTC.

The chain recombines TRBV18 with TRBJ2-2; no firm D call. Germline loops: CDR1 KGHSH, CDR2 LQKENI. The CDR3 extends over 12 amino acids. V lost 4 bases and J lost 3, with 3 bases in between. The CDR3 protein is CASSLYTGELFF. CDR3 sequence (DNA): TGTGCCAGCTCACTCTACACCGGGGAGCTGTTTTTT.